The rows below give T cell receptor beta chains drawn from one sample of a study of T-cell reconstitution after alpha-beta-depleted transplantation in children. TCRdb reprocessed the PCR reads with MiXCR, giving one entry per CDR3 protein. The sample lists 25,000 to 35,000 distinct CDR3 sequences; around 7% were seen once. The material was peripheral blood, obtained 60 days after TCRalphabeta/CD19-depleted stem cell transplant. Source of these receptors: a child younger than two who had a stem cell transplant for acute myeloid leukemia, so the T cells may come from the graft donor. CDR3s include the opening cysteine and the closing phenylalanine or tryptophan. A D gene is named only where the DNA matches it firmly. Clone size is stated in some rows and not others, as once, few, many or a class when expanded.

V gene	D gene	clone size	J gene	CDR3 protein	CDR3 DNA
TRBV12-3/TRBV12-4	TRBD1	many	TRBJ2-7	CARSGRGSSYEQYF	TGTGCCAGGTCGGGCAGGGGGAGCTCCTACGAGCAGTACTTC
TRBV11-2	TRBD2	many	TRBJ2-1	CASSLEGLAGGPYNEQFF	TGTGCCAGCAGCTTAGAGGGACTAGCGGGAGGCCCCTACAATGAGCAGTTCTTC
TRBV29-1	TRBD1	many	TRBJ2-7	CSVWDSAYEQYF	TGCAGCGTTTGGGACAGCGCCTACGAGCAGTACTTC
TRBV7-9	TRBD2	medium-sized	TRBJ2-7	CASSPGLAVYEQYF	TGTGCCAGCAGCCCCGGTCTAGCGGTATACGAGCAGTACTTC
TRBV12-5	TRBD2	many	TRBJ2-5	CASGLVRSASGRGTQYF	TGTGCTAGTGGTTTGGTACGGTCGGCTAGCGGTAGGGGGACCCAGTACTTC
TRBV5-1	TRBD2	few	TRBJ2-7	CASSLAQGGYEQYF	TGCGCCAGCAGCTTGGCCCAGGGAGGGTACGAGCAGTACTTC
TRBV5-5	.	many	TRBJ1-2	CASSFAGRNYGYTF	TGTGCCAGCAGCTTCGCGGGACGGAACTATGGCTACACCTTC
TRBV2	.	many	TRBJ2-1	CASSDGYGYNEQFF	TGTGCCAGCAGTGATGGGTACGGTTACAATGAGCAGTTCTTC
TRBV5-1	.	many	TRBJ2-1	CASSYLEGWYNEQFF	TGCGCCAGCAGCTACCTGGAGGGGTGGTACAATGAGCAGTTCTTC
TRBV29-1	TRBD1	many	TRBJ1-6	CSARGQGQNSPLHF	TGCAGCGCTAGGGGACAGGGCCAAAATTCACCCCTCCACTTT
TRBV12-3/TRBV12-4	TRBD2	.	TRBJ2-2	CASSFAGGLGELFF	TGTGCCAGCAGCTTCGCGGGGGGCCTCGGGGAGCTGTTTTTT
TRBV20-1	.	many	TRBJ1-5	CSARNYREGNQPQHF	TGCAGTGCTCGCAATTACAGGGAGGGCAATCAGCCCCAGCATTTT
TRBV13	.	many	TRBJ2-7	CASSPPTDSSYEQYF	TGTGCCAGCAGCCCCCCAACAGACAGCTCCTACGAGCAGTACTTC
TRBV10-3	.	many	TRBJ1-1	CAISVAGRGAFF	TGTGCCATCAGTGTCGCAGGGAGGGGAGCTTTCTTT
TRBV7-8	TRBD2	many	TRBJ2-1	CASSPLGGSWGNEQFF	TGTGCCAGCAGCCCCCTCGGCGGGAGTTGGGGCAATGAGCAGTTCTTC
TRBV29-1	TRBD2	many	TRBJ2-7	CSELAGVFNEQYF	TGCAGCGAACTAGCGGGAGTATTCAACGAGCAGTACTTC
TRBV10-3	.	many	TRBJ1-1	CAISESRTEAFF	TGTGCCATCAGTGAGTCAAGAACTGAAGCTTTCTTT
TRBV5-1	.	many	TRBJ2-5	CASSFGSETQYF	TGCGCCAGCAGCTTCGGTTCAGAGACCCAGTACTTC
TRBV4-3	TRBD1	many	TRBJ2-1	CASSQDASGTASYNEQFF	TGCGCCAGCAGCCAAGATGCCTCCGGGACAGCCTCCTACAATGAGCAGTTCTTC
TRBV14	.	.	TRBJ2-7	CASSRSVPPSYEQYF	TGTGCCAGCAGCCGGTCCGTTCCCCCTTCCTACGAGCAGTACTTC
TRBV7-9	TRBD1	many	TRBJ2-1	CASSANQGAGYNEQFF	TGTGCCAGCAGCGCGAATCAGGGGGCCGGGTACAATGAGCAGTTCTTC
TRBV10-3	.	many	TRBJ2-5	CAISEGQETQYF	TGTGCCATCAGTGAGGGGCAAGAGACCCAGTACTTC
TRBV29-1	.	many	TRBJ1-1	CSVRIPEAFF	TGCAGCGTTAGGATCCCTGAAGCTTTCTTT
TRBV5-5	.	.	TRBJ2-1	CASGPGLLSYNEQFF	TGTGCCAGCGGCCCCGGGCTCCTCTCCTACAATGAGCAGTTCTTC
TRBV19	.	many	TRBJ2-7	CASSIVHLYEQYF	TGTGCCAGTAGTATCGTACACCTCTACGAGCAGTACTTC
TRBV6-2/TRBV6-3	.	many	TRBJ2-1	CASSQVLSSYNEQFF	TGTGCCAGCAGTCAGGTCCTCAGCTCCTACAATGAGCAGTTCTTC
TRBV11-2	.	.	TRBJ2-3	CASSLTQGRLDTQYF	TGTGCCAGCAGCTTAACGCAGGGCCGTCTAGATACGCAGTATTTT
TRBV4-3	.	few	TRBJ2-1	CASSQALGGNEQFF	TGCGCCAGCAGCCAAGCCCTAGGGGGAAATGAGCAGTTCTTC
TRBV27	TRBD1	.	TRBJ1-1	CASSPRQGLNTEAFF	TGTGCCAGCAGTCCCCGACAGGGATTGAACACTGAAGCTTTCTTT
TRBV6-4	.	many	TRBJ1-4	CASSDSLQSEEEKLFF	TGTGCCAGCAGTGACTCGTTACAGAGCGAGGAGGAAAAACTGTTTTTT
TRBV25-1	TRBD1	many	TRBJ1-4	CASTGTGRKLFF	TGTGCCAGCACCGGGACAGGGAGAAAACTGTTTTTT
TRBV6-2/TRBV6-3	.	many	TRBJ1-6	CASRGGPNSPLHF	TGTGCCAGCCGAGGGGGTCCCAATTCACCCCTCCACTTT
TRBV4-3	.	many	TRBJ2-3	CASSQDVGASDTQYF	TGCGCCAGCAGCCAAGATGTGGGGGCGTCAGATACGCAGTATTTT
TRBV28	TRBD2	many	TRBJ2-5	CASSAYLAGGETQYF	TGTGCCAGCAGTGCCTATTTAGCGGGAGGAGAGACCCAGTACTTC
TRBV27	TRBD2	many	TRBJ2-3	CASRARGGVRRDTQYF	TGTGCCAGCAGAGCGCGGGGGGGGGTGAGAAGAGATACGCAGTATTTT
TRBV5-6	TRBD2	many	TRBJ2-7	CASSLPLAGLSEQYF	TGTGCCAGCAGCTTGCCACTAGCGGGACTTTCCGAGCAGTACTTC
TRBV29-1	TRBD1	many	TRBJ1-2	CSVRTGFDGYTF	TGCAGCGTGAGGACAGGGTTTGATGGCTACACCTTC
TRBV7-9	.	many	TRBJ1-1	CASMGGNAEAFF	TGTGCCAGCATGGGTGGAAACGCTGAAGCTTTCTTT
TRBV29-1	TRBD1	many	TRBJ2-7	CSVAPTGSSYEQYF	TGCAGCGTTGCGCCGACAGGGAGCTCCTACGAGCAGTACTTC
TRBV7-2	.	many	TRBJ2-1	CASSLGGSHEQFF	TGTGCCAGCAGCTTAGGAGGTTCCCATGAGCAGTTCTTC
TRBV29-1	TRBD1	medium-sized	TRBJ2-5	CSARTGAGETQYF	TGCAGCGCTCGGACAGGGGCTGGGGAGACCCAGTACTTC
TRBV28	TRBD2	many	TRBJ2-3	CASSFPGGGIDTDTQYF	TGTGCCAGCAGTTTCCCCGGGGGGGGGATCGATACAGATACGCAGTATTTT
TRBV9	TRBD1	many	TRBJ2-7	CASSVSDRSYEQYF	TGTGCCAGCAGCGTTTCGGACAGGTCCTACGAGCAGTACTTC
TRBV7-2	.	few	TRBJ1-5	CASSLNAQAKNNQPQHF	TGTGCCAGCAGCTTAAATGCACAGGCGAAGAACAATCAGCCCCAGCATTTT
TRBV5-1	.	.	TRBJ1-1	CASGLQGRGNTEAFF	TGCGCCAGCGGACTCCAGGGGCGGGGGAACACTGAAGCTTTCTTT
TRBV7-9	.	many	TRBJ1-4	CASSRRAVNLGEKLFF	TGTGCCAGCAGCCGTCGAGCCGTAAATTTGGGTGAAAAACTGTTTTTT
TRBV10-3	.	many	TRBJ2-3	CAISKLEDTQYF	TGTGCCATCAGTAAACTAGAGGATACGCAGTATTTT
TRBV6-2/TRBV6-3	TRBD2	many	TRBJ2-5	CASSPAGVGETQYF	TGTGCCAGCAGTCCAGCGGGAGTGGGAGAGACCCAGTACTTC
TRBV28	.	many	TRBJ2-7	CASSHRDIGRDGIYEQYF	TGTGCCAGCAGTCACCGGGACATCGGGCGGGACGGGATCTACGAGCAGTACTTC
TRBV9	TRBD2	many	TRBJ2-7	CASSLRTSGSVHEQYF	TGTGCCAGCAGCCTAAGGACTAGCGGGAGCGTACACGAGCAGTACTTC
TRBV7-2	.	many	TRBJ1-1	CASSHRQSSEAFF	TGTGCCAGCAGCCATCGACAGTCCTCTGAAGCTTTCTTT
TRBV30	.	.	TRBJ1-5	CAWSGTPGPQHF	TGTGCCTGGAGCGGGACCCCTGGGCCCCAGCATTTT
TRBV15	TRBD1	many	TRBJ1-5	CATSRGDREKPQHF	TGTGCCACCAGCAGAGGGGACAGGGAGAAGCCCCAGCATTTT
TRBV9	.	many	TRBJ2-7	CASSVGVLEGDEQYF	TGTGCCAGCAGCGTAGGGGTGTTGGAGGGGGACGAGCAGTACTTC
TRBV30	.	.	TRBJ2-7	CACQWGQVSYEQYF	TGTGCCTGCCAATGGGGACAAGTCTCCTACGAGCAGTACTTC
TRBV7-9	TRBD1	many	TRBJ1-1	CASSLDRVRNTEAFF	TGTGCCAGCAGCCTGGACAGGGTCCGGAACACTGAAGCTTTCTTT
TRBV6-5	.	many	TRBJ2-1	CASSSGLLQGEQFF	TGTGCCAGCAGTTCGGGACTCCTCCAGGGAGAGCAGTTCTTC